Listed here are 2 T cell receptor beta chains from one sample, sequenced in a study of blood T cell repertoires in COVID-19. Measured with immunoSEQ multiplex PCR; TCRdb has only the in-frame clones, and not every one. The sample has approximately 190,000 clones; about 85% are singletons. Input material: peripheral blood. These receptors all come from a man between 65 and 79 years old with active or convalescent COVID-19.

V is TRBV6-5 and J is TRBJ1-1; TRBD1 matches 10 bases. The CDR3 runs 14 residues. Germline lookup yields CDR1 MNHEY and CDR2 SVGAGI. V gave up 6 bases and J gave up 7 bases; unmatched junction bases: 8. CDR3 in amino acids: CASRETGGKDEAFF. DNA for the CDR3: TGTGCCAGCAGGGAGACAGGGGGCAAGGATGAAGCTTTCTTT.

CDR3 amino acids: CASDWGDSYNEQFF. In nucleotides, the CDR3 is TGCGCCAGCGACTGGGGGGACTCCTACAATGAGCAGTTCTTC. This chain connects TRBV5-1 to TRBJ2-1; a possible D gene is TRBD2 (6 bases). This CDR3 is 14 amino acids long. CDR1 is SGHRS and CDR2 is YFSETQ in the germline V gene. V dropped 7 bases and J dropped 0 bases, with 11 bases sitting between them.